The next 18 T cell receptor beta chains were all read from a single sample in a study of blood T cell repertoires in COVID-19. TCRdb's copy holds only in-frame clones and misses some; the assay was immunoSEQ multiplex PCR. The table has roughly 98,000 clones, about 85% seen once. The material sequenced was peripheral blood. All receptors come from an older woman with active or convalescent COVID-19.

This sequence joins TRBV6-5 and TRBJ1-3; TRBD1 might be the D (6 bases). The germline V gene has CDR1 MNHEY and CDR2 SVGAGI. V shed 5 bases and J shed 0 bases, with 11 bases lying between them. The CDR3 runs 15 residues. The chain's CDR3 is CASSPVRGSGNTIYF. In DNA, the CDR3 is TGTGCCAGCAGTCCTGTCAGGGGCTCTGGAAACACCATATATTTT.

CDR3 amino acids: CASSMGQLKGSYNSPLHF. CDR3 bases: TGTGCCAGTAGTATGGGACAGCTTAAGGGTTCCTATAATTCACCCCTCCACTTT. The chain combines TRBV19 with TRBJ1-6; 7 bases are a match to TRBD1. CDR3 length: 18 amino acids. J was trimmed by 1 base and V by 3 bases; bases with no gene match: 9. Per the germline V gene, CDR1 is LNHDA and CDR2 is SQIVND (reference sequence).

V gene TRBV5-1 combines with J gene TRBJ1-2; TRBD1 is a possible D gene (5 bases). Germline CDR1 is SGHRS and CDR2 is YFSETQ. With 2 bases removed from V and 7 bases from J, the gap between germline ends came to 12 bases. CDR3 length equals 13 residues. This chain's CDR3 is CASSLGVTRGYTF. DNA for the CDR3: TGCGCCAGCAGCTTAGGGGTTACTCGTGGCTACACCTTC.

The genes are TRBV2 and TRBJ2-4; TRBD1 agrees at 8 bases. The CDR3 sequence is 15 residues long. Germline V lookup: CDR1 SNHLY, CDR2 FYNNEI. After removal of 2 bases from V and 5 bases from J, the junction contained 5 bases not matched to a gene. CDR3 coding DNA: TGTGCCAGCAGTGAATGGGCGGACAGGGAAAACATTCAGTACTTC. This translates into CASSEWADRENIQYF.

The rearrangement uses TRBV5-1 and TRBJ2-1; 10 positions match TRBD1. J lost 7 bases, V lost 2 bases, and 3 bases had no gene match. This CDR3 has 14 residues. Germline-derived CDR1 and CDR2 are SGHRS and YFSETQ. CDR3 loop: CASSLWTGGNEQFF. The CDR3 region has the DNA TGCGCCAGCAGCTTATGGACAGGGGGAAATGAGCAGTTCTTC.

This clone appeared a single time. The rearrangement links TRBV4-2 to TRBJ2-1; TRBD2 matches at 7 bases. From germline, CDR1 is LGHNA and CDR2 YNFKEQ. The CDR3 contains 17 residues. Trimming cost V 3 bases and J 3 bases; bases outside gene matches: 11. The CDR3 bases are TGTGCCAGCAGCCATCAACTCATCGGGACTAACTACAATGAGCAGTTCTTC. This translates into CASSHQLIGTNYNEQFF.

This chain links TRBV12-3 or TRBV12-4 with TRBJ1-5, with unresolved D. CDR3 length equals 12 residues. V lost 0 bases and J 11 bases, leaving 8 bases between the germline ends. The CDR3 DNA reads as TGTGCCAGCAGTTTAGCCGAGGTGTCCCAGCATTTT. Translating gives CASSLAEVSQHF.

The chain has TRBV28 and TRBJ1-1; D unresolved. Trimming cost V 7 bases and J 4 bases, with 16 bases left between them. This CDR3 is 14 amino acids long. Germline assignment: CDR1 MDHEN and CDR2 SYDVKM. As DNA, the CDR3 is TGTGCCAGCATCGCGACCCAAGGGAGCACTGAAGCTTTCTTT. Amino acid sequence: CASIATQGSTEAFF.

This clone has only one observation. The rearrangement joins TRBV18 to TRBJ2-2; possible D gene TRBD1, 5 bases. Trimming removed 1 base from V and 1 base from J, with 10 bases in between. In germline, CDR1 is KGHSH, CDR2 LQKENI. The CDR3 is 16 residues long. Written as DNA, the CDR3 is TGTGCCAGCTCACCACGGACAAAGCTGAACACCGGGGAGCTGTTTTTT. It translates to CASSPRTKLNTGELFF.

The chain links TRBV19 to TRBJ2-6; tentative D call: TRBD1 (6 bases). The CDR3 has 15 residues. V lost 9 bases to trimming and J lost 3 bases, with 15 bases between them. Germline CDR1 LNHDA, CDR2 SQIVND (reference sequence). CDR3 nucleotide sequence: TGTGCCAGCAGACGACAGGCTTATGGGGCCAACGTCCTGACTTTC. Translated: CASRRQAYGANVLTF. Filled out from reference TRBV19 and TRBJ2-6, the complete variable domain reads DGGITQSPKYLFRKEGQNVTLSCEQNLNHDAMYWYRQDPGQGLRLIYYSQIVNDFQKGDIAEGYSVSREKKESFPLTVTSAQKNPTAFYLCASRRQAYGANVLTFGAGSRLTVL.

This clone was recorded once. This chain connects TRBV2 to TRBJ2-5, with D maybe TRBD2 (5 bases). V was pared by 0 bases and J by 3 bases, with 17 bases between. Germline CDR1 reads SNHLY; CDR2 reads FYNNEI. The CDR3 is 17 residues long. CDR3 in amino acids: CASSEALTRVKKETQYF. Here the CDR3 DNA reads TGTGCCAGCAGTGAAGCGCTTACGAGGGTTAAGAAAGAGACCCAGTACTTC.

The V gene is TRBV27, the J gene TRBJ2-1, with 8 bases lining up with TRBD1. In germline, CDR1 is MNHEY, CDR2 SMNVEV (reference sequence). The CDR3 sequence is 15 residues long. After removal of 6 bases from V and 8 bases from J, the junction contained 12 bases not matched to a gene. In DNA form, the CDR3 reads TGTGCCAGCAGCCAGGACAGGGCTTATTTCGATGAGCAGTTCTTC. As protein: CASSQDRAYFDEQFF.

CDR3 amino acids: CASSQDWTGYEQYF. CDR3 DNA sequence: TGTGCCAGCAGCCAAGATTGGACAGGCTACGAGCAGTACTTC. V and J are TRBV4-2 and TRBJ2-7; 7 nucleotides align to TRBD1. CDR1 and CDR2 (germline): LGHNA, YNFKEQ. CDR3 length equals 14 residues. With 0 bases clipped from V and 3 bases from J, the junction kept 2 bases outside the gene matches.

This chain uses TRBV6-2 or TRBV6-3 with TRBJ1-5, with D possibly being TRBD1 (6 bases). The V and J ends lost 6 bases and 3 bases respectively, with 18 bases between them. Per the germline V gene, CDR1 is MNHEY and CDR2 is SVGEGT. The CDR3 is 16 residues long. The CDR3 DNA is TGTGCCAGCAGCCCTCAGGATTGGACAGACAATCAGCCCCAGCATTTT. Protein: CASSPQDWTDNQPQHF.

A few counts support this clone. CDR3 residues: CASNTGYGYTF. The CDR3 bases are TGTGCCAGTAACACAGGTTATGGCTACACCTTC. The chain joins TRBV19 to TRBJ1-2; a weak D match, TRBD1 (5 bases). V was shortened by 7 bases and J by 5 bases, with 8 bases between the two germline ends. The CDR3 is 11 amino acids. Germline CDR1 reads LNHDA; CDR2 reads SQIVND (reference sequence).

The chain employs TRBV7-2 and TRBJ2-7; D remains ambiguous. Germline-derived CDR1 and CDR2 are SGHTA and FQGNSA. This CDR3 has 16 amino acids. V was clipped by 5 bases and J by 0 bases, with 17 bases between them. DNA for the CDR3: TGTGCCAGCAGCCCACGACGGAGCGCTGACTCCTACGAGCAGTACTTC. Its protein product is CASSPRRSADSYEQYF.

The chain carries TRBV28 and TRBJ1-3; D unresolved. Trimming cost V 2 bases and J 2 bases, with 7 bases left between them. The CDR3 contains 14 residues. CDR1 and CDR2 (germline): MDHEN, SYDVKM. CDR3 bases: TGTGCCAGCAGTTTAAGAGTAACTGGAAACACCATATATTTT. This encodes CASSLRVTGNTIYF. Drawing the rest from reference TRBV28 and TRBJ1-3, the complete variable domain is DVKVTQSSRYLVKRTGEKVFLECVQDMDHENMFWYRQDPGLGLRLIYFSYDVKMKEKGDIPEGYSVSREKKERFSLILESASTNQTSMYLCASSLRVTGNTIYFGEGSWLTVV.

This clone was found a few times. The rearrangement joins TRBV6-5 to TRBJ2-1; possible D gene TRBD2, 5 bases. CDR3 length: 12 residues. CDR1 MNHEY and CDR2 SVGAGI come from the germline V gene. V was shortened by 5 bases and J by 4 bases, with 6 bases between the two germline ends. The CDR3 is CASSRGYNEQFF. For the CDR3, the DNA is TGTGCCAGCAGTCGGGGATACAATGAGCAGTTCTTC.